One and the same sample provided the 3 T cell receptor beta chains below, sequenced in a study of blood T cells in healthy people across ages. A second roughly 6 to 12 cycle PCR used barcoded and J-beta primers. One entry per CDR3 protein, called by TCRdb with MiXCR from the 5' RACE reads. The data contain 1 million or so distinct CDR3 sequences, more than 40% of them singletons. The material sequenced was blood. The source of these receptors is an older woman in good health.

V and J are TRBV20-1 and TRBJ2-7, with 8 bases fitting TRBD1. The J segment lost 6 bases and the V segment lost 5 bases, leaving 6 bases of the junction unmatched. The CDR3 runs 12 residues. Per the germline V gene, CDR1 is DFQATT and CDR2 is SNEGSKA (reference sequence). The CDR3 sequence: CSAYSGGSEQYF. In DNA form, the CDR3 reads TGCAGTGCTTATTCAGGGGGCAGCGAGCAGTACTTC.

The V and J genes are TRBV5-1 and TRBJ2-7; D is unresolved. Germline V gene sequence: CDR1 SGHRS, CDR2 YFSETQ. The CDR3 spans 14 residues. Trimming took off 6 bases at V and 5 bases at J, with 18 bases between the two ends. The CDR3 spells CASIFRERTNEQYF. The DNA of the CDR3 is TGCGCCAGCATCTTTAGGGAAAGAACTAACGAGCAGTACTTC. Using reference TRBV5-1 and TRBJ2-7 for the parts outside the CDR3, the full variable domain is KAGVTQTPRYLIKTRGQQVTLSCSPISGHRSVSWYQQTPGQGLQFLFEYFSETQRNKGNFPGRFSGRQFSNSRSEMNVSTLELGDSALYLCASIFRERTNEQYFGPGTRLTVT.

J is TRBJ2-5 and V is TRBV7-2; D is unclear. The CDR3 totals 17 residues. Trimming left V 1 base short and J 2 bases short, with 17 bases between. CDR1 and CDR2 from the germline V gene are SGHTA and FQGNSA. The CDR3 is CASSLVDVRGPQETQYF. CDR3 in DNA: TGTGCCAGCAGCTTAGTAGATGTTAGAGGACCACAAGAGACCCAGTACTTC.